This TCR beta chain stems from a study of T cells expressing NK-cell markers. Points from the study as a whole: The CD3+CD56-NKG2C+ fraction of a handful of donors was likewise dominated by these clonotypes.

The CDR3 consists of 15 residues. Germline CDR1 and CDR2: DFQATT and SNEGSKA (reference sequence). Note on this clonotype: Its antigen is unidentified.

5'RACE template switching with UMIs produced the TCR beta cDNA. TCRdb re-called the 5' RACE reads; one entry per CDR3 protein, DNA not given. The sample totals roughly 430,000 distinct CDR3 sequences. This sequence was found in a woman aged 18-70 years in good health. Sequencing was carried out using blood T cells: a sorted CD56 or NKG2C T cell subset, CD4+ or CD8+ T cells, or bulk PBMC T cells (not recorded which). The chain recombines TRBV20-1 with TRBJ2-7; TCRdb's D call, TRBD1, is unchecked because there is no DNA. This CDR3 is CSARDWGGRGYEQYF.